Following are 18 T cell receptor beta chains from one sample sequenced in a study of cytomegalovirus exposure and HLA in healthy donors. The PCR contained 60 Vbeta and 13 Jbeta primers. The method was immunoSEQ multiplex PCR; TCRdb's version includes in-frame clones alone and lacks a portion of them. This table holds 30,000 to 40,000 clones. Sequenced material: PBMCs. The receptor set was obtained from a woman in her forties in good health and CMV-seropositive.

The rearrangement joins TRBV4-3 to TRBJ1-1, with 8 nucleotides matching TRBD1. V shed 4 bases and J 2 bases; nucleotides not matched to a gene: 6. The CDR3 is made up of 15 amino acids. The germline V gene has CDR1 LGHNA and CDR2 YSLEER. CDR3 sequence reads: CASSPDRGRNTEAFF. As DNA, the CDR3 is TGCGCCAGCAGCCCCGACAGGGGACGAAACACTGAAGCTTTCTTT.

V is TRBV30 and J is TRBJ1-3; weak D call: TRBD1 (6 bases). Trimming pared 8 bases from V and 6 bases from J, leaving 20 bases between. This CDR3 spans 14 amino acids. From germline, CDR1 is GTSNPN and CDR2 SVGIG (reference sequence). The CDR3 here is CAGSVRGFENTIYF. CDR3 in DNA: TGTGCCGGTTCTGTCAGGGGCTTCGAAAACACCATATATTTT.

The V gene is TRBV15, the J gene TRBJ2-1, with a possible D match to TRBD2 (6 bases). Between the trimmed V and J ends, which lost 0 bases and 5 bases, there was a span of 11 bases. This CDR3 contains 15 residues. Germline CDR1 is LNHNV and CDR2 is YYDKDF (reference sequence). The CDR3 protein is CATSREGLPNNEQFF. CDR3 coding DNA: TGTGCCACCAGCAGAGAGGGACTCCCAAACAATGAGCAGTTCTTC.

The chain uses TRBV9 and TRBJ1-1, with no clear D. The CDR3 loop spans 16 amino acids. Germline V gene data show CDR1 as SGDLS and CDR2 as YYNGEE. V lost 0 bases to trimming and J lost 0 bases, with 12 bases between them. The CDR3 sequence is CASSVVRESMNTEAFF. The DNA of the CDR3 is TGTGCCAGCAGCGTAGTTAGGGAGTCAATGAACACTGAAGCTTTCTTT.

The DNA for the CDR3 is TGTGCCATCAGTGCGGGAAGGGCTGGGGCCAACGTCCTGACTTTC. Its translation: CAISAGRAGANVLTF. This chain connects TRBV10-3 to TRBJ2-6, with D possibly TRBD2 on 5 matching bases. This CDR3 is built from 15 residues. Germline V gene data show CDR1 as ENHRY and CDR2 as SYGVKD. V was cut by 4 bases and J by 2 bases, with 9 bases left in between.

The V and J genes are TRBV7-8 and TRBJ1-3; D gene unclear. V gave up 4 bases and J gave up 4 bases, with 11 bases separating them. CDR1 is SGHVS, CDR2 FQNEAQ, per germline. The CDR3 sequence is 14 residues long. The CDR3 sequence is CASSWRGGGNTIYF. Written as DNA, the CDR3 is TGTGCCAGCAGCTGGCGGGGTGGCGGAAACACCATATATTTT.

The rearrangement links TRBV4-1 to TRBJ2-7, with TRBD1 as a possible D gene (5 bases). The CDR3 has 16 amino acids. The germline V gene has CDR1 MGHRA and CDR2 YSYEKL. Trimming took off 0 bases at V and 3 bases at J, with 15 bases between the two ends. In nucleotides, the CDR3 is TGCGCCAGCAGCCAAGATCCAGGGTCTTTCGACTACGAGCAGTACTTC. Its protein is CASSQDPGSFDYEQYF.

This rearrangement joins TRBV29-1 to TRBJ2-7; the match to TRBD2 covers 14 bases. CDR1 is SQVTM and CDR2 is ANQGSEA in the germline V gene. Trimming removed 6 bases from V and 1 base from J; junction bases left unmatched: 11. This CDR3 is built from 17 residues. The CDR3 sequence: CSVLTSGRARPSYEQYF. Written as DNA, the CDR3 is TGCAGCGTCCTGACTAGCGGGAGGGCCCGCCCTTCCTACGAGCAGTACTTC.

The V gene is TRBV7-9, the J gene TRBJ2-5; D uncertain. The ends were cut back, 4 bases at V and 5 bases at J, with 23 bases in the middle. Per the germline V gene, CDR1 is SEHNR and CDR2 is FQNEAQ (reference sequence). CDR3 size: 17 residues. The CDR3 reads CASSSPPPLSLRETQYF. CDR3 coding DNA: TGTGCCAGCAGCTCACCCCCTCCACTAAGCCTGCGGGAGACCCAGTACTTC.

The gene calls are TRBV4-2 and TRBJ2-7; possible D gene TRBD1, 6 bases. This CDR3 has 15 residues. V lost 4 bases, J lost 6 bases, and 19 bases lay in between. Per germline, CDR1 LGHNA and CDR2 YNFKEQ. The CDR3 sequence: CASSRHLGQLREQYF. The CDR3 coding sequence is TGTGCCAGCAGCCGCCACTTAGGACAGCTACGCGAGCAGTACTTC.

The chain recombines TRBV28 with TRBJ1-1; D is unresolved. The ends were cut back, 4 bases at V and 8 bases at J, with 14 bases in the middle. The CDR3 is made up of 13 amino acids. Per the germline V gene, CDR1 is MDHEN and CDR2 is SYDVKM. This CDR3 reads CASSSIYQVEAFF. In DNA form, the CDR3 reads TGTGCCAGCAGTTCTATTTATCAGGTAGAAGCTTTCTTT.

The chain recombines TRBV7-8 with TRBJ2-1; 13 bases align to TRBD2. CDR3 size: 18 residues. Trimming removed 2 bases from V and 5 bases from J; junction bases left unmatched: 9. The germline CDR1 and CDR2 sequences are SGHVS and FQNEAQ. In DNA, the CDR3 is TGTGCCAGCAGCTTACTAACTAGCGGGAGGGCTCGGGACAATGAGCAGTTCTTC. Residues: CASSLLTSGRARDNEQFF. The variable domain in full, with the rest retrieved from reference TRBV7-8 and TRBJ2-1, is GAGVSQSPRYKVAKRGQDVALRCDPISGHVSLFWYQQALGQGPEFLTYFQNEAQLDKSGLPSDRFFAERPEGSVSTLKIQRTQQEDSAVYLCASSLLTSGRARDNEQFFGPGTRLTVL.

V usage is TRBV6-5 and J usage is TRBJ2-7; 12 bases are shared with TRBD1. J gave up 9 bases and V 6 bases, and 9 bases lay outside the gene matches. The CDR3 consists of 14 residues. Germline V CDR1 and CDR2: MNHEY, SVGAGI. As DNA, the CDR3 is TGTGCCAGCAGCCCGGGACAGGGGGCGCCGGCGCAGTACTTC. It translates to CASSPGQGAPAQYF.

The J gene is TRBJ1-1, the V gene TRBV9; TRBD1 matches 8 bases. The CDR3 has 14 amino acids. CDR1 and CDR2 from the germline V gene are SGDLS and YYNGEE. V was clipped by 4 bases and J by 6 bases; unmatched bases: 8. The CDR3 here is CASSRSGGPAEAFF. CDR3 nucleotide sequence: TGTGCCAGCAGCAGGTCAGGGGGCCCCGCTGAAGCTTTCTTT. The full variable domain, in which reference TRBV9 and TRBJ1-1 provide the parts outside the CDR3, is DSGVTQTPKHLITATGQRVTLRCSPRSGDLSVYWYQQSLDQGLQFLIQYYNGEERAKGNILERFSAQQFPDLHSELNLSSLELGDSALYFCASSRSGGPAEAFFGQGTRLTVV.

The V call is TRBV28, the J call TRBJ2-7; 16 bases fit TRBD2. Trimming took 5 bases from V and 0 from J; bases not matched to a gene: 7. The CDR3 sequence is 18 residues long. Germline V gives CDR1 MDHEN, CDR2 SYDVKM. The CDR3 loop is CASSTGTSGRADSYEQYF. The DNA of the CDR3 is TGTGCCAGCAGTACCGGGACTAGCGGGAGGGCGGACTCCTACGAGCAGTACTTC.

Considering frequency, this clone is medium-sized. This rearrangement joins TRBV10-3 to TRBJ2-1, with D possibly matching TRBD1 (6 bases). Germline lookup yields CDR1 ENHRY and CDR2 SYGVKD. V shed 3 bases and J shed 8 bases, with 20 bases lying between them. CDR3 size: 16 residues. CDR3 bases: TGTGCCATCAGTGACCAACAGGGCAATCGGGTCCATGAGCAGTTCTTC. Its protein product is CAISDQQGNRVHEQFF.

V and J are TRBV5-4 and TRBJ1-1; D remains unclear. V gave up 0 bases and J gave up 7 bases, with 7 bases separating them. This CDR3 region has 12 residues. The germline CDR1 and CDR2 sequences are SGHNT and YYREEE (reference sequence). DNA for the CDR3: TGTGCCAGCAGCTTGGTACTAAATGAAGCTTTCTTT. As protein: CASSLVLNEAFF.

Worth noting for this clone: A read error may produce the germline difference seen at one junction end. The CDR3 protein is CASSAPGQAYNEQFF. DNA of the CDR3: TGTGCCAGCTCAGCACCGGGACAGGCTTACAATGAGCAGTTCTTC. The chain has TRBV18 and TRBJ2-1; 8 nucleotides agree with TRBD1. This CDR3 contains 15 residues. Germline V gene sequence: CDR1 KGHSH, CDR2 LQKENI.